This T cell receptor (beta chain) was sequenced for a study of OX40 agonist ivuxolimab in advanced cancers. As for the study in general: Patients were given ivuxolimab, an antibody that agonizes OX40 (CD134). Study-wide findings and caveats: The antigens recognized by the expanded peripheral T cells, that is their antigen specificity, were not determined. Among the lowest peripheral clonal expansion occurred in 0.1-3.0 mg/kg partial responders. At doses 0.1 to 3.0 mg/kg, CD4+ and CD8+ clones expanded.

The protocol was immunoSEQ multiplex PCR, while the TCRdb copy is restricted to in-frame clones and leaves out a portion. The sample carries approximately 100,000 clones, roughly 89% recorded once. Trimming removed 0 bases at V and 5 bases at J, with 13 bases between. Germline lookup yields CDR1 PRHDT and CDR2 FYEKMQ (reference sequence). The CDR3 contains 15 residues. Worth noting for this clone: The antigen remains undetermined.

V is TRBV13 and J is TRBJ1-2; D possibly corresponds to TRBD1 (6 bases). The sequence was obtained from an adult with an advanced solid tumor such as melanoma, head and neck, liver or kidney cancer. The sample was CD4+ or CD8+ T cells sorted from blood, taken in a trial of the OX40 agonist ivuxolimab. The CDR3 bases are TGTGCCAGCAGCTTAGGCCGGGGGGGCGCGTATGGCTACACCTTC. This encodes CASSLGRGGAYGYTF.